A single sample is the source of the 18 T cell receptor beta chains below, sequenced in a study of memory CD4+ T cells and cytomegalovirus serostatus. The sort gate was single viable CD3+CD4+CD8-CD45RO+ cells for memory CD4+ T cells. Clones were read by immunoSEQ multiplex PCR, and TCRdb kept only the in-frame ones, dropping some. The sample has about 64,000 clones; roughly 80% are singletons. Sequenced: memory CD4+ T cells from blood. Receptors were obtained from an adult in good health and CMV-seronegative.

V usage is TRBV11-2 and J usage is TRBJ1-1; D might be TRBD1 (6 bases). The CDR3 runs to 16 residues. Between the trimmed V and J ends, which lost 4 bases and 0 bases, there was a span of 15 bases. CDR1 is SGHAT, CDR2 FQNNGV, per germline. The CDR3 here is CASSSIVRTVNTEAFF. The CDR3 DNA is TGTGCCAGCAGCTCCATAGTTAGGACAGTGAACACTGAAGCTTTCTTT.

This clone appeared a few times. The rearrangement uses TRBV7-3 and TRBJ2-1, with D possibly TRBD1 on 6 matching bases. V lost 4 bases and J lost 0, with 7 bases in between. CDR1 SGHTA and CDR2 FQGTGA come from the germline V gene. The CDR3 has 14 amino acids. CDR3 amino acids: CASSSRGSYNEQFF. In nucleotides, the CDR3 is TGTGCCAGCAGCTCCAGGGGCTCCTACAATGAGCAGTTCTTC. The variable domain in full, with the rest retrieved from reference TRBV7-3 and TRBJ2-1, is GAGVSQTPSNKVTEKGKYVELRCDPISGHTALYWYRQSLGQGPEFLIYFQGTGAADDSGLPNDRFFAVRPEGSVSTLKIQRTERGDSAVYLCASSSRGSYNEQFFGPGTRLTVL.

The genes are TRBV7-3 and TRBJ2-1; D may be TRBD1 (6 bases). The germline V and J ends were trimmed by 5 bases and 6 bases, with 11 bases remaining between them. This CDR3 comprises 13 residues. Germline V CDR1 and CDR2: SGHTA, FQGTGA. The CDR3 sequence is CASSQTGSNEQFF. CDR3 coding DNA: TGTGCCAGCAGCCAAACAGGGAGCAATGAGCAGTTCTTC.

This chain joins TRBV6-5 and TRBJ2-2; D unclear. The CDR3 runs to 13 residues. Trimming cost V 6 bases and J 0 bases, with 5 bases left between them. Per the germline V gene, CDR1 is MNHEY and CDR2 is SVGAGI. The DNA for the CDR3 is TGTGCCAGCAGCACCTCGAACACCGGGGAGCTGTTTTTT. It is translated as CASSTSNTGELFF.

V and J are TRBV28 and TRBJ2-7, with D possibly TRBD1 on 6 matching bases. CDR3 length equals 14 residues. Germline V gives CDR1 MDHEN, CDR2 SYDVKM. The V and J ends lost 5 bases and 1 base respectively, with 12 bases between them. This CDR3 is CASSLSTGSYEQYF. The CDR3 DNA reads TGTGCCAGCAGTCTCTCGACAGGTTCCTACGAGCAGTACTTC. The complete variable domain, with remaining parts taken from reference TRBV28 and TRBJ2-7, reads DVKVTQSSRYLVKRTGEKVFLECVQDMDHENMFWYRQDPGLGLRLIYFSYDVKMKEKGDIPEGYSVSREKKERFSLILESASTNQTSMYLCASSLSTGSYEQYFGPGTRLTVT.

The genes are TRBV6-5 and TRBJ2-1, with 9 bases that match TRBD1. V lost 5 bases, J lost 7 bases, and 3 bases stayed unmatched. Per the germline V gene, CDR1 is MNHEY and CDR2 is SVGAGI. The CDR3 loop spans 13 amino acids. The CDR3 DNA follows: TGTGCCAGCAGTCGACAGGGGGGAAATGAGCAGTTCTTC. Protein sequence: CASSRQGGNEQFF.

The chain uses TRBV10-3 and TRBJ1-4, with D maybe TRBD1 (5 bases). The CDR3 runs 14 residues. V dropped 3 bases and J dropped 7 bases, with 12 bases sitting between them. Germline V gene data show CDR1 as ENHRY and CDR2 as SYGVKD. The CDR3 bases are TGTGCCATCAGTGAAGGGGCATCAGGTGAAAAACTGTTTTTT. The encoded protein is CAISEGASGEKLFF.

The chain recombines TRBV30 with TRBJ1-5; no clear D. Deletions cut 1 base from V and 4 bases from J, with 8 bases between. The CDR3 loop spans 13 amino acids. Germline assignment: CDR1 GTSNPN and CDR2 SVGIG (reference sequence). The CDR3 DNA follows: TGTGCCTGGAGTGCGGGCAGGAATCAGCCCCAGCATTTT. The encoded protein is CAWSAGRNQPQHF.

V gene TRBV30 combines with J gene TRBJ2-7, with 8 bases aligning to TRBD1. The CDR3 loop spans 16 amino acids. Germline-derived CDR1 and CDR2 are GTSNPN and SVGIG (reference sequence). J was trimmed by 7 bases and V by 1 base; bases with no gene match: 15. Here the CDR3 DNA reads TGTGCCTGGAGTGGAACCCGACAGGGGATGCCTAAAGAGCAGTACTTC. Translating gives CAWSGTRQGMPKEQYF.

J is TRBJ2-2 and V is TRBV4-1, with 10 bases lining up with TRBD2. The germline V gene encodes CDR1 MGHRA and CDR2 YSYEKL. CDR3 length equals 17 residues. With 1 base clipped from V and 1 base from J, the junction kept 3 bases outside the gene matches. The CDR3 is CASSQVLAGKNTGELFF. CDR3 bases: TGCGCCAGCAGCCAAGTACTAGCGGGGAAGAACACCGGGGAGCTGTTTTTT.

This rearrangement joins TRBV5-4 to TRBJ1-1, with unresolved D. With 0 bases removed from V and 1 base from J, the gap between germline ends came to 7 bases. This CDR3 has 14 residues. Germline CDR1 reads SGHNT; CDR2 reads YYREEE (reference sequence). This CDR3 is CASSLAGRNTEAFF. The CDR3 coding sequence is TGTGCCAGCAGCTTGGCTGGCCGGAACACTGAAGCTTTCTTT.

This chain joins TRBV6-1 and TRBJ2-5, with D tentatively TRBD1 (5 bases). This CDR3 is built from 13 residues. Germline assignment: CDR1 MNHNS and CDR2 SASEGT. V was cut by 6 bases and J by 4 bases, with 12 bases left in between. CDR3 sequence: CASSRDRRETQYF. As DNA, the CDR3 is TGTGCCAGCAGCAGGGATAGGAGAGAGACCCAGTACTTC.

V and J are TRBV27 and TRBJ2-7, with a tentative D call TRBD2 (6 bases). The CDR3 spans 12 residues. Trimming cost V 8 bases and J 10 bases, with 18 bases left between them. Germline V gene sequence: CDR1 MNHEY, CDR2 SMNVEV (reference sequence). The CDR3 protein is CASAPPGGHQYF. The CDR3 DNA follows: TGTGCCAGCGCCCCCCCCGGGGGTCACCAGTACTTC.

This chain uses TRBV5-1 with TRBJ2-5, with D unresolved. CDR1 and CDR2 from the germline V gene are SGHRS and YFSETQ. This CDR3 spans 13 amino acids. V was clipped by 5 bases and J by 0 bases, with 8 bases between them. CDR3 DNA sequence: TGCGCCAGCAGGGTTGTAAACCAAGAGACCCAGTACTTC. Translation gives CASRVVNQETQYF.

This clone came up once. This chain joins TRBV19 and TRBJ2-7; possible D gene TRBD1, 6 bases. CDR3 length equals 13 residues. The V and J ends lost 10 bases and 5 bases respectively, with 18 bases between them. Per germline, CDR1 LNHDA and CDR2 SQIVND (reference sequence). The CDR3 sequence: CATRPDSTHEQYF. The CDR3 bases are TGTGCCACCAGACCGGACAGTACCCACGAGCAGTACTTC.

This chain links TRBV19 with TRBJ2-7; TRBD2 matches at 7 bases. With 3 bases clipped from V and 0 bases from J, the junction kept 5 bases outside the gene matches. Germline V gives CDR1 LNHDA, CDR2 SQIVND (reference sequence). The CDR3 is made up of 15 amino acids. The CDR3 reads CASSILAGYSYEQYF. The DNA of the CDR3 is TGTGCCAGTAGTATTTTAGCGGGTTACTCCTACGAGCAGTACTTC. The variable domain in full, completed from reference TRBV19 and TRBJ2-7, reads DGGITQSPKYLFRKEGQNVTLSCEQNLNHDAMYWYRQDPGQGLRLIYYSQIVNDFQKGDIAEGYSVSREKKESFPLTVTSAQKNPTAFYLCASSILAGYSYEQYFGPGTRLTVT.

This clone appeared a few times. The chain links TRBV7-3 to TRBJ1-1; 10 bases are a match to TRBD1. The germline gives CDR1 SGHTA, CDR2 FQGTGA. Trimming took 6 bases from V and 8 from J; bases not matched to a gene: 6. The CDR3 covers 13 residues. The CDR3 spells CASSIGTGAEAFF. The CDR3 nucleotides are TGTGCCAGCAGTATAGGGACAGGGGCAGAAGCTTTCTTT.

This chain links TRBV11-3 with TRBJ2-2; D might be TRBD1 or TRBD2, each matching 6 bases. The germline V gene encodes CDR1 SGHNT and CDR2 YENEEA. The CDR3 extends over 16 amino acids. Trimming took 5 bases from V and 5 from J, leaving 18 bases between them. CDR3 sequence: CASSPAGGGPTGELFF. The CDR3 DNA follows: TGTGCCAGCAGCCCGGCCGGAGGGGGGCCTACCGGGGAGCTGTTTTTT.